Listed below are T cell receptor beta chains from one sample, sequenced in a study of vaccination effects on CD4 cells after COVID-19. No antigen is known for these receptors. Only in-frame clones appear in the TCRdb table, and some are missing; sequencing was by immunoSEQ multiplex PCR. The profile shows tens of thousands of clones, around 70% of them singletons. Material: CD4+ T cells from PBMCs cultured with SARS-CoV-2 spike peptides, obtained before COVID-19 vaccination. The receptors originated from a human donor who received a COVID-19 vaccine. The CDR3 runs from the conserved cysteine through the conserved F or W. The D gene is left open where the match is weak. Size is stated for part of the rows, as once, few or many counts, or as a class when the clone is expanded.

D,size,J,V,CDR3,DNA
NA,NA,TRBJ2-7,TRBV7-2,CASSLGGGGEQYF,TGTGCCAGCAGCTTAGGGGGTGGGGGCGAGCAGTACTTC
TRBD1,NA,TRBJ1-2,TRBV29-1,CSVASRTGNYGYTF,TGCAGCGTTGCCTCGAGGACAGGGAACTATGGCTACACCTTC
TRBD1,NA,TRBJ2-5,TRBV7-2,CASSVDRGETQYF,TGTGCCAGCAGCGTTGACAGGGGTGAGACCCAGTACTTC
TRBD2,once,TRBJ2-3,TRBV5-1,CASSSGLAGGKDTQYF,TGCGCCAGCAGCAGCGGACTAGCGGGGGGAAAAGATACGCAGTATTTT
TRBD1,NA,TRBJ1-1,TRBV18,CASSDRDSVTEAFF,TGTGCCAGCTCCGACAGGGATTCAGTCACTGAAGCTTTCTTT
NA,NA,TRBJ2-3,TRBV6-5,CASSYSLFGDTQYF,TGTGCCAGCAGTTACTCACTCTTCGGAGATACGCAGTATTTT
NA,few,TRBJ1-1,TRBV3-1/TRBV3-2,CASSQVWGSTEAFF,TGTGCCAGCAGCCAAGTTTGGGGGAGCACTGAAGCTTTCTTT
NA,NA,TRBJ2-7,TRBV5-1,CASSLSYSRVRVSYEQYF,TGCGCCAGCAGCTTGTCATACAGCCGCGTCAGGGTATCCTACGAGCAGTACTTC
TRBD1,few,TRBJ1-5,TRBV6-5,CASSYPQGARNQPQHF,TGTGCCAGCAGTTACCCCCAGGGGGCGCGGAATCAGCCCCAGCATTTT
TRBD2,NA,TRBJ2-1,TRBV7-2,CASSSGLAGGPYNEQFF,TGTGCCAGCAGCTCCGGACTAGCGGGGGGACCATACAATGAGCAGTTCTTC
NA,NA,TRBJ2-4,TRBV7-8,CASSSGRPPVKNIQYF,TGTGCCAGCAGCTCCGGACGGCCGCCTGTCAAAAACATTCAGTACTTC
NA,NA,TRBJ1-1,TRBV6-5,CASSYGENTEAFF,TGTGCCAGCAGTTACGGGGAGAACACTGAAGCTTTCTTT
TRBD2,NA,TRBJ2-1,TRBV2,CASSAAGGSYNEQFF,TGTGCCAGCAGTGCGGCGGGGGGCTCCTACAATGAGCAGTTCTTC
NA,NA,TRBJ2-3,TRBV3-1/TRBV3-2,CASSQGLRDFFTDTQYF,TGTGCCAGCAGCCAAGGATTAAGGGACTTTTTTACAGATACGCAGTATTTT